Following are 28 T cell receptor beta chains from one sample sequenced in a study of shared clonotypes between healthy human individuals. Positively selected for CCR7, the CD45RO-negative cells used as naive CD8 cells excluded terminally differentiated effector memory CD45RA+ cells. The protocol was immunoSEQ multiplex PCR, while the TCRdb copy is restricted to in-frame clones and leaves out a portion. The sample holds around 550,000 clones; about 95% are singletons and the top ten take over 0.095%. The material sequenced was naive CD8+ T cells sorted from blood. The source is a woman under 40 in good health.

The rearrangement uses TRBV7-9 and TRBJ2-1; D might be TRBD1 or TRBD2, each matching 5 bases. Germline V gene sequence: CDR1 SEHNR, CDR2 FQNEAQ (reference sequence). V gave up 3 bases and J gave up 6 bases, with 6 bases separating them. There are 12 residues in the CDR3. CDR3 protein: CASSFGANEQFF. CDR3 DNA sequence: TGTGCCAGCAGCTTCGGGGCCAATGAGCAGTTCTTC.

The chain recombines TRBV2 with TRBJ2-3; D gene ambiguous. With 4 bases removed from V and 0 bases from J, the gap between germline ends came to 11 bases. The CDR3 is 15 amino acids. The V gene's germline CDR1 is SNHLY and CDR2 FYNNEI. This chain's CDR3 is CASSAGIASTDTQYF. CDR3 coding DNA: TGTGCCAGCAGTGCTGGCATTGCTAGCACAGATACGCAGTATTTT.

The chain links TRBV11-2 to TRBJ2-1; D not certain. The CDR3 covers 12 residues. V lost 3 bases, J lost 9 bases, and 9 bases lay in between. CDR1 and CDR2 (germline): SGHAT, FQNNGV. In DNA form, the CDR3 reads TGTGCCAGCAGCTTTAGCAGTCCTGAGCAGTTCTTC. Translating it yields CASSFSSPEQFF. The variable domain in full, with the rest retrieved from reference TRBV11-2 and TRBJ2-1, is EAGVAQSPRYKIIEKRQSVAFWCNPISGHATLYWYQQILGQGPKLLIQFQNNGVVDDSQLPKDRFSAERLKGVDSTLKIQPAKLEDSAVYLCASSFSSPEQFFGPGTRLTVL.

The V and J genes are TRBV5-1 and TRBJ2-7, with D possibly TRBD1 on 6 matching bases. The CDR3 loop spans 15 amino acids. The ends were cut back, 1 base at V and 0 bases at J, with 11 bases in the middle. Germline loops: CDR1 SGHRS, CDR2 YFSETQ. This CDR3 reads CASSLSTGLSYEQYF. The CDR3 coding sequence is TGCGCCAGCAGCTTGTCGACAGGCCTCTCCTACGAGCAGTACTTC.

This chain uses TRBV7-9 with TRBJ2-7, with 12 positions matching TRBD2. This CDR3 region has 16 residues. In germline, CDR1 is SEHNR, CDR2 FQNEAQ (reference sequence). V dropped 5 bases and J dropped 3; count of bases not matched to a gene: 8. The CDR3 reads CASSPDRLAGDYEQYF. For the CDR3, the DNA is TGTGCCAGCAGCCCCGACCGACTAGCGGGAGACTACGAGCAGTACTTC.

The chain employs TRBV2 and TRBJ1-2; D is unclear. V lost 7 bases and J lost 1, with 16 bases in between. Germline V gene data show CDR1 as SNHLY and CDR2 as FYNNEI. The CDR3 totals 15 residues. The CDR3 loop is CASTPGPPDNYGYTF. CDR3 bases: TGTGCCAGCACTCCGGGTCCTCCAGATAACTATGGCTACACCTTC.

This CDR3 is CASSDSQPQHF. The CDR3 nucleotides are TGTGCCAGCAGTGACAGTCAGCCCCAGCATTTT. The chain uses TRBV6-5 and TRBJ1-5; tentatively, D is TRBD1 (5 bases). This CDR3 region has 11 residues. CDR1 is MNHEY and CDR2 is SVGAGI in the germline V gene. Between the trimmed V and J ends, which lost 5 bases and 6 bases, there was a span of 5 bases.

The chain recombines TRBV27 with TRBJ1-1; D ambiguous. V shed 5 bases and J shed 3 bases, with 10 bases lying between them. Germline V gene lookup returns CDR1 MNHEY and CDR2 SMNVEV (reference sequence). This CDR3 region has 13 residues. The DNA for the CDR3 is TGTGCCAGCAGTCTTAACCTAGACACTGAAGCTTTCTTT. It specifies CASSLNLDTEAFF.

The chain links TRBV27 to TRBJ2-3; 10 bases line up with TRBD2. Germline CDR1 reads MNHEY; CDR2 reads SMNVEV (reference sequence). V was pared by 7 bases and J by 0 bases, with 4 bases of the junction left unmatched. The CDR3 has 15 residues. The CDR3 bases are TGTGCCAGCAACGAGACTAGCGGGAGCACAGATACGCAGTATTTT. Translating gives CASNETSGSTDTQYF.

The chain is built from TRBV7-9 and TRBJ2-1; 10 nucleotides agree with TRBD2. The CDR3 spans 16 residues. In germline, CDR1 is SEHNR, CDR2 FQNEAQ (reference sequence). V lost 5 bases, J lost 8 bases, and 12 bases stayed unmatched. CDR3 bases: TGTGCCAGCAGCCGAGGGGCTAGCGGGAGAGGCGATGAGCAGTTCTTC. Amino acid sequence: CASSRGASGRGDEQFF.

The V and J genes are TRBV18 and TRBJ2-3; perhaps TRBD2 as D (5 bases). The CDR3 consists of 15 residues. Germline V gene lookup returns CDR1 KGHSH and CDR2 LQKENI. V lost 3 bases to trimming and J lost 0 bases, with 10 bases between them. CDR3 protein: CASSPKGGSTDTQYF. In nucleotides, the CDR3 is TGTGCCAGCTCACCTAAGGGCGGGAGCACAGATACGCAGTATTTT.

As concerns this clone: Germline and junction disagree at one end, which may indicate a read error. The chain links TRBV28 to TRBJ2-1, with a weak D call TRBD1 (5 bases). The CDR3 runs 14 residues. Germline values: CDR1 MDHEN, CDR2 SYDVKM. CDR3 protein: CASSLGHLYNKQFF. CDR3 DNA sequence: TGTGCCAGCAGCCTAGGACACTTATACAATAAGCAGTTCTTC.

This clone has just one count. The rearrangement links TRBV5-1 to TRBJ2-7; a possible D gene is TRBD1 (8 bases). Per germline, CDR1 SGHRS and CDR2 YFSETQ. The CDR3 has 14 residues. The germline V and J ends were trimmed by 7 bases and 5 bases, with 19 bases remaining between them. CDR3 nucleotide sequence: TGCGCCAGCTCCAACAGGGGGGGGGTCCACGAGCAGTACTTC. It is translated as CASSNRGGVHEQYF. Full variable domain (missing parts from reference TRBV5-1 and TRBJ2-7): KAGVTQTPRYLIKTRGQQVTLSCSPISGHRSVSWYQQTPGQGLQFLFEYFSETQRNKGNFPGRFSGRQFSNSRSEMNVSTLELGDSALYLCASSNRGGVHEQYFGPGTRLTVT.

The V call is TRBV13, the J call TRBJ2-7; D is possibly TRBD1 (5 bases). The length of the CDR3 is 13 residues. Trimming stripped 2 bases from V and 4 bases from J, with 9 bases between. Germline V gene lookup returns CDR1 PRHDT and CDR2 FYEKMQ (reference sequence). This chain's CDR3 is CASSLFKGYEQYF. DNA of the CDR3: TGTGCCAGCAGCTTATTCAAGGGGTACGAGCAGTACTTC.

The chain links TRBV6-1 to TRBJ2-7, with 10 bases matching TRBD1. CDR1 and CDR2 from the germline V gene are MNHNS and SASEGT. The V gene end was trimmed by 0 bases and the J gene end by 6 bases; junction bases not matched to a gene: 5. The CDR3 contains 15 residues. The CDR3 reads CASSEARTGGIEQYF. The CDR3 DNA reads TGTGCCAGCAGTGAAGCGAGGACAGGGGGAATCGAGCAGTACTTC.

The rearrangement joins TRBV6-5 to TRBJ2-7; 8 bases are a match to TRBD2. Germline CDR1 reads MNHEY; CDR2 reads SVGAGI. This CDR3 has 14 amino acids. The ends lost 3 bases at V and 6 bases at J; junction bases unmatched: 7. CDR3 amino acids: CASSYSGLDREQYF. CDR3 sequence (DNA): TGTGCCAGCAGTTATTCGGGACTAGACCGCGAGCAGTACTTC.

The sample holds a few counts of this clone. The chain carries TRBV30 and TRBJ1-1; D is perhaps TRBD1 (6 bases). Germline V gene data show CDR1 as GTSNPN and CDR2 as SVGIG (reference sequence). This CDR3 contains 13 residues. V gave up 2 bases and J gave up 6 bases, with 13 bases separating them. The CDR3 reads CAWSPGTRPEAFF. The CDR3 coding sequence is TGTGCCTGGAGTCCAGGGACACGCCCTGAAGCTTTCTTT.

This chain links TRBV7-3 with TRBJ2-3; D possibly corresponds to TRBD2 (6 bases). The CDR3 runs to 16 residues. V lost 2 bases, J lost 2 bases, and 14 bases lay in between. CDR1 and CDR2 from the germline V gene are SGHTA and FQGTGA. This chain's CDR3 is CASSLLGGADTDTQYF. Here the CDR3 DNA reads TGTGCCAGCAGCTTACTGGGCGGGGCCGACACAGATACGCAGTATTTT.

This chain uses TRBV15 with TRBJ1-5; the D gene is possibly TRBD1 (6 bases). This CDR3 has 19 amino acids. Germline loops: CDR1 LNHNV, CDR2 YYDKDF (reference sequence). Trimming stripped 3 bases from V and 4 bases from J, with 25 bases between. CDR3 in amino acids: CATSSNRVAVSYYNQPQHF. In DNA, the CDR3 is TGTGCCACCAGCAGCAACAGGGTGGCGGTTTCATACTATAATCAGCCCCAGCATTTT. Complete variable domain (other parts from reference TRBV15 and TRBJ1-5): DAMVIQNPRYQVTQFGKPVTLSCSQTLNHNVMYWYQQKSSQAPKLLFHYYDKDFNNEADTPDNFQSRRPNTSFCFLDIRSPGLGDTAMYLCATSSNRVAVSYYNQPQHFGDGTRLSIL.

The chain recombines TRBV9 with TRBJ1-1; TRBD1 matches at 7 bases. In germline, CDR1 is SGDLS, CDR2 YYNGEE. This CDR3 has 18 residues. V was pared by 2 bases and J by 3 bases, with 16 bases of the junction left unmatched. In DNA, the CDR3 is TGTGCCAGCAGCGTGAATTTGAAGGGGGCCGGTGGTGACACTGAAGCTTTCTTT. It specifies CASSVNLKGAGGDTEAFF.

This rearrangement joins TRBV5-1 to TRBJ1-1; 8 bases are shared with TRBD1. The V segment lost 4 bases and the J segment 6 bases; nucleotides outside the gene matches: 5. The CDR3 totals 13 residues. Germline CDR1 is SGHRS and CDR2 is YFSETQ. This CDR3 is CASSVDREAEAFF. The CDR3 DNA reads as TGCGCCAGCAGCGTGGACAGGGAGGCTGAAGCTTTCTTT. Based on the CDR3 plus reference TRBV5-1 and TRBJ1-1, the full variable domain is KAGVTQTPRYLIKTRGQQVTLSCSPISGHRSVSWYQQTPGQGLQFLFEYFSETQRNKGNFPGRFSGRQFSNSRSEMNVSTLELGDSALYLCASSVDREAEAFFGQGTRLTVV.

The chain links TRBV5-4 to TRBJ2-7, with 9 bases lining up with TRBD2. The germline CDR1 and CDR2 sequences are SGHNT and YYREEE (reference sequence). Trimming took 9 bases from V and 5 from J; bases not matched to a gene: 9. The CDR3 is 13 amino acids. Written as DNA, the CDR3 is TGTGCCACACATAGCGGGAGTCTCCACGAGCAGTACTTC. It translates to CATHSGSLHEQYF.

The rearrangement uses TRBV19 and TRBJ1-1; TRBD1 matches 7 bases. The V gene's germline CDR1 is LNHDA and CDR2 SQIVND (reference sequence). The CDR3 consists of 15 residues. With 3 bases clipped from V and 4 bases from J, the junction kept 8 bases outside the gene matches. The CDR3 region has the DNA TGTGCCAGTAGTATTAAAACAGGGGAGCGCACTGAAGCTTTCTTT. It codes for CASSIKTGERTEAFF.

J is TRBJ2-7 and V is TRBV4-2, with TRBD1 identical over 8 bases. CDR1 LGHNA and CDR2 YNFKEQ come from the germline V gene. The CDR3 covers 16 residues. V dropped 0 bases and J dropped 1; count of bases not matched to a gene: 5. The CDR3 region has the DNA TGTGCCAGCAGCCAAGAGTACAGGGGGGAATCCTACGAGCAGTACTTC. Amino acid sequence: CASSQEYRGESYEQYF.

The rearrangement uses TRBV7-9 and TRBJ2-1, with 12 bases matching TRBD2. The CDR3 spans 17 residues. The ends lost 0 bases at V and 5 bases at J; junction bases unmatched: 5. Germline V gene sequence: CDR1 SEHNR, CDR2 FQNEAQ (reference sequence). The CDR3 is CASSLATSGRMHNEQFF. As DNA, the CDR3 is TGTGCCAGCAGCTTAGCCACTAGCGGGAGGATGCACAATGAGCAGTTCTTC.

The genes are TRBV7-9 and TRBJ2-1, with 7 bases fitting TRBD2. Germline V lookup: CDR1 SEHNR, CDR2 FQNEAQ (reference sequence). The CDR3 totals 17 residues. V lost 5 bases, J lost 3 bases, and 13 bases stayed unmatched. In nucleotides, the CDR3 is TGTGCCAGCAGCCTATTCAGCCGGGACTACTTCTACAATGAGCAGTTCTTC. Its protein is CASSLFSRDYFYNEQFF.

J is TRBJ2-3 and V is TRBV27; D possibly corresponds to TRBD2 (6 bases). CDR1 and CDR2 (germline): MNHEY, SMNVEV (reference sequence). V gave up 6 bases and J gave up 4 bases, with 8 bases separating them. CDR3 length equals 12 residues. The chain's CDR3 is CASRGGPDTQYF. In DNA form, the CDR3 reads TGTGCCAGCAGGGGGGGACCAGATACGCAGTATTTT.

The chain recombines TRBV5-4 with TRBJ1-1, with a possible D match to TRBD1 (5 bases). V shed 4 bases and J shed 1 base, with 8 bases lying between them. CDR3 size: 13 residues. Germline CDR1 reads SGHNT; CDR2 reads YYREEE (reference sequence). Written as DNA, the CDR3 is TGTGCCAGCAGCCAAGGACAGAACACTGAAGCTTTCTTT. Residues: CASSQGQNTEAFF. The whole variable domain, remainder taken from reference TRBV5-4 and TRBJ1-1, is ETGVTQSPTHLIKTRGQQVTLRCSSQSGHNTVSWYQQALGQGPQFIFQYYREEENGRGNFPPRFSGLQFPNYSSELNVNALELDDSALYLCASSQGQNTEAFFGQGTRLTVV.